Shown below are 14 T cell receptor beta chains from a single sample sequenced in a study of cytomegalovirus exposure and HLA in healthy donors. Sequencing used immunoSEQ multiplex PCR; TCRdb keeps in-frame clones, though not all of them. The sample consists of under 80,000 clones, 85% to 95% of them appearing once. Sequenced sample: PBMCs. The receptors were sampled from a woman aged 18-29 years in good health and CMV-seronegative.

This chain connects TRBV10-3 to TRBJ2-1; 9 bases fit TRBD1. Germline assignment: CDR1 ENHRY and CDR2 SYGVKD. Trimming removed 10 bases from V and 8 bases from J; junction bases left unmatched: 9. There are 13 residues in the CDR3. Written as DNA, the CDR3 is TGTGCCACAGGGGGACAGGGATTCGATGAGCAGTTCTTC. This encodes CATGGQGFDEQFF.

V usage is TRBV4-1 and J usage is TRBJ1-3; no clear D. The CDR3 totals 15 residues. Trimming stripped 3 bases from V and 0 bases from J, with 9 bases between. In germline, CDR1 is MGHRA, CDR2 YSYEKL. The DNA of the CDR3 is TGCGCCAGCAGCCAGGATTTAGCCTCTGGAAACACCATATATTTT. It specifies CASSQDLASGNTIYF.

The chain carries TRBV2 and TRBJ1-1, with TRBD1 identical over 7 bases. Germline V gene lookup returns CDR1 SNHLY and CDR2 FYNNEI. The junction had 13 bases not matched to a gene; V was cut back by 6 bases and J by 9 bases. This CDR3 comprises 14 residues. This CDR3 reads CASRARTGRNKAFF. CDR3 DNA: TGTGCCAGCAGGGCCCGGACAGGAAGGAACAAAGCTTTCTTT.

The CDR3: CASSLEGAASTGELFF. Written as DNA, the CDR3 is TGTGCCAGCAGTTTAGAGGGGGCGGCGAGCACCGGGGAGCTGTTTTTT. V and J are TRBV28 and TRBJ2-2, with 7 bases aligning to TRBD1. The CDR3 has 16 residues. V lost 2 bases, J lost 4 bases, and 7 bases stayed unmatched. From germline, CDR1 is MDHEN and CDR2 SYDVKM.

The V call is TRBV5-1, the J call TRBJ2-7; 7 nucleotides match TRBD2. The CDR3 is 15 amino acids. Germline V gene lookup returns CDR1 SGHRS and CDR2 YFSETQ. Germline trimming cut 0 bases from V and 7 bases from J; bases unmatched to any gene: 10. CDR3: CASSLAGGTTREQYF. For the CDR3, the DNA is TGCGCCAGCAGCTTGGCCGGGGGGACGACGAGGGAGCAGTACTTC.

The gene calls are TRBV6-4 and TRBJ1-5; a weak D match, TRBD1 (5 bases). Per the germline V gene, CDR1 is MRHNA and CDR2 is SNTAGT. The V gene lost 2 bases and the J gene lost 2 bases, with 7 bases spanning the gap. The CDR3 contains 14 residues. Written as DNA, the CDR3 is TGTGCCAGCAGTGACAGGGGTGGCAATCAGCCCCAGCATTTT. Amino acid sequence: CASSDRGGNQPQHF.

The rearrangement links TRBV5-6 to TRBJ1-3; a weak D match, TRBD1 (5 bases). V lost 4 bases to trimming and J lost 0 bases, with 14 bases between them. The V gene's germline CDR1 is SGHDT and CDR2 YYEEEE. The CDR3 has 16 amino acids. The CDR3 protein is CASSQGLLSSGNTIYF. CDR3 nucleotide sequence: TGTGCCAGCAGCCAGGGACTCTTAAGCTCTGGAAACACCATATATTTT.

The chain joins TRBV7-9 to TRBJ2-7; D unresolved. The CDR3 runs 11 residues. V lost 3 bases and J 5 bases, leaving 5 bases between the germline ends. Germline V gene sequence: CDR1 SEHNR, CDR2 FQNEAQ (reference sequence). The chain's CDR3 is CASSFRDEQYF. Here the CDR3 DNA reads TGTGCCAGCAGCTTCCGAGACGAGCAGTACTTC.

This clone was observed once. The gene calls are TRBV4-1 and TRBJ2-1, with D perhaps matching TRBD2 (7 bases). CDR1 is MGHRA, CDR2 YSYEKL, per germline. Trimming left V 1 base short and J 5 bases short, with 21 bases between. The CDR3 totals 18 residues. The CDR3 loop is CASSQAALGGGTHNEQFF. The CDR3 DNA follows: TGCGCCAGCAGCCAAGCCGCATTAGGGGGGGGGACCCACAATGAGCAGTTCTTC.

The CDR3 sequence is CASSHPAGTSGSSYNEQFF. The CDR3 DNA sequence: TGTGCCAGCAGCCATCCGGCTGGGACTAGCGGGAGCTCCTACAATGAGCAGTTCTTC. The chain has TRBV7-6 and TRBJ2-1; TRBD2 matches at 14 bases. The CDR3 has 19 residues. In germline, CDR1 is SGHVS, CDR2 FNYEAQ. Trimming cost V 5 bases and J 0 bases; bases outside gene matches: 9.

V and J are TRBV30 and TRBJ2-7; possible D gene TRBD2, 6 bases. CDR1 is GTSNPN and CDR2 is SVGIG in the germline V gene (reference sequence). CDR3 length: 12 amino acids. V was clipped by 4 bases and J by 1 base, with 8 bases between them. Written as DNA, the CDR3 is TGTGCCTGGATGGGGGGTTCCTACGAGCAGTACTTC. Residues: CAWMGGSYEQYF.

The CDR3 is CASSQGTGKYNEQFF. The CDR3 DNA reads TGCGCCAGCAGCCAAGGGACAGGGAAGTACAATGAGCAGTTCTTC. V gene TRBV4-3 combines with J gene TRBJ2-1, with 8 bases aligning to TRBD1. The CDR3 is made up of 15 amino acids. Looked up from germline, CDR1 is LGHNA and CDR2 is YSLEER. V was clipped by 1 base and J by 4 bases; unmatched bases: 3.

This sequence joins TRBV5-1 and TRBJ2-3; no firm D call. Trimming shortened V by 6 bases and J by 2 bases, and 10 bases separated the two germline ends. This CDR3 is 13 amino acids long. Germline V gives CDR1 SGHRS, CDR2 YFSETQ. The CDR3 loop is CASTQENTDTQYF. CDR3 nucleotides: TGCGCCAGCACCCAGGAAAACACAGATACGCAGTATTTT.

V usage is TRBV7-2 and J usage is TRBJ2-1, with D perhaps TRBD1 (5 bases). CDR3 size: 13 residues. Trimming removed 6 bases at V and 2 bases at J, with 8 bases between. The germline gives CDR1 SGHTA, CDR2 FQGNSA. Here the CDR3 DNA reads TGTGCCAGCAGACTGACAGCCTACAATGAGCAGTTCTTC. Amino acids: CASRLTAYNEQFF.